This T cell receptor (beta chain) appears in the sequencing data of a study of CD4 T cells in relation to SARS-CoV-2 and coronaviruses. Here immunoSEQ multiplex PCR was the method, and the copy in TCRdb shows in-frame clones only, minus some. The sample records about 41,000 clones, less than 85% being singletons. As regards this clone: The antigen remains unidentified.

The V segment lost 2 bases and the J segment 4 bases; nucleotides outside the gene matches: 8. Germline V gene data show CDR1 as SGHTA and CDR2 as FQGNSA. The CDR3 is 16 residues long. Sequenced sample: naive CD4+ T cells from PBMCs, cultured in vitro. Regarding subset: naive CD4+ T cells isolated by negative enrichment. The clonotype was recovered from an adult with COVID-19. The chain is built from TRBV7-2 and TRBJ2-1; 7 bases are a match to TRBD2. The CDR3 loop is CASSLWASGAYNEQFF. In nucleotides, the CDR3 is TGTGCCAGCAGCTTATGGGCTAGCGGAGCTTACAATGAGCAGTTCTTC. Complete variable domain (other parts from reference TRBV7-2 and TRBJ2-1): GAGVSQSPSNKVTEKGKDVELRCDPISGHTALYWYRQSLGQGLEFLIYFQGNSAPDKSGLPSDRFSAERTGGSVSTLTIQRTQQEDSAVYLCASSLWASGAYNEQFFGPGTRLTVL.